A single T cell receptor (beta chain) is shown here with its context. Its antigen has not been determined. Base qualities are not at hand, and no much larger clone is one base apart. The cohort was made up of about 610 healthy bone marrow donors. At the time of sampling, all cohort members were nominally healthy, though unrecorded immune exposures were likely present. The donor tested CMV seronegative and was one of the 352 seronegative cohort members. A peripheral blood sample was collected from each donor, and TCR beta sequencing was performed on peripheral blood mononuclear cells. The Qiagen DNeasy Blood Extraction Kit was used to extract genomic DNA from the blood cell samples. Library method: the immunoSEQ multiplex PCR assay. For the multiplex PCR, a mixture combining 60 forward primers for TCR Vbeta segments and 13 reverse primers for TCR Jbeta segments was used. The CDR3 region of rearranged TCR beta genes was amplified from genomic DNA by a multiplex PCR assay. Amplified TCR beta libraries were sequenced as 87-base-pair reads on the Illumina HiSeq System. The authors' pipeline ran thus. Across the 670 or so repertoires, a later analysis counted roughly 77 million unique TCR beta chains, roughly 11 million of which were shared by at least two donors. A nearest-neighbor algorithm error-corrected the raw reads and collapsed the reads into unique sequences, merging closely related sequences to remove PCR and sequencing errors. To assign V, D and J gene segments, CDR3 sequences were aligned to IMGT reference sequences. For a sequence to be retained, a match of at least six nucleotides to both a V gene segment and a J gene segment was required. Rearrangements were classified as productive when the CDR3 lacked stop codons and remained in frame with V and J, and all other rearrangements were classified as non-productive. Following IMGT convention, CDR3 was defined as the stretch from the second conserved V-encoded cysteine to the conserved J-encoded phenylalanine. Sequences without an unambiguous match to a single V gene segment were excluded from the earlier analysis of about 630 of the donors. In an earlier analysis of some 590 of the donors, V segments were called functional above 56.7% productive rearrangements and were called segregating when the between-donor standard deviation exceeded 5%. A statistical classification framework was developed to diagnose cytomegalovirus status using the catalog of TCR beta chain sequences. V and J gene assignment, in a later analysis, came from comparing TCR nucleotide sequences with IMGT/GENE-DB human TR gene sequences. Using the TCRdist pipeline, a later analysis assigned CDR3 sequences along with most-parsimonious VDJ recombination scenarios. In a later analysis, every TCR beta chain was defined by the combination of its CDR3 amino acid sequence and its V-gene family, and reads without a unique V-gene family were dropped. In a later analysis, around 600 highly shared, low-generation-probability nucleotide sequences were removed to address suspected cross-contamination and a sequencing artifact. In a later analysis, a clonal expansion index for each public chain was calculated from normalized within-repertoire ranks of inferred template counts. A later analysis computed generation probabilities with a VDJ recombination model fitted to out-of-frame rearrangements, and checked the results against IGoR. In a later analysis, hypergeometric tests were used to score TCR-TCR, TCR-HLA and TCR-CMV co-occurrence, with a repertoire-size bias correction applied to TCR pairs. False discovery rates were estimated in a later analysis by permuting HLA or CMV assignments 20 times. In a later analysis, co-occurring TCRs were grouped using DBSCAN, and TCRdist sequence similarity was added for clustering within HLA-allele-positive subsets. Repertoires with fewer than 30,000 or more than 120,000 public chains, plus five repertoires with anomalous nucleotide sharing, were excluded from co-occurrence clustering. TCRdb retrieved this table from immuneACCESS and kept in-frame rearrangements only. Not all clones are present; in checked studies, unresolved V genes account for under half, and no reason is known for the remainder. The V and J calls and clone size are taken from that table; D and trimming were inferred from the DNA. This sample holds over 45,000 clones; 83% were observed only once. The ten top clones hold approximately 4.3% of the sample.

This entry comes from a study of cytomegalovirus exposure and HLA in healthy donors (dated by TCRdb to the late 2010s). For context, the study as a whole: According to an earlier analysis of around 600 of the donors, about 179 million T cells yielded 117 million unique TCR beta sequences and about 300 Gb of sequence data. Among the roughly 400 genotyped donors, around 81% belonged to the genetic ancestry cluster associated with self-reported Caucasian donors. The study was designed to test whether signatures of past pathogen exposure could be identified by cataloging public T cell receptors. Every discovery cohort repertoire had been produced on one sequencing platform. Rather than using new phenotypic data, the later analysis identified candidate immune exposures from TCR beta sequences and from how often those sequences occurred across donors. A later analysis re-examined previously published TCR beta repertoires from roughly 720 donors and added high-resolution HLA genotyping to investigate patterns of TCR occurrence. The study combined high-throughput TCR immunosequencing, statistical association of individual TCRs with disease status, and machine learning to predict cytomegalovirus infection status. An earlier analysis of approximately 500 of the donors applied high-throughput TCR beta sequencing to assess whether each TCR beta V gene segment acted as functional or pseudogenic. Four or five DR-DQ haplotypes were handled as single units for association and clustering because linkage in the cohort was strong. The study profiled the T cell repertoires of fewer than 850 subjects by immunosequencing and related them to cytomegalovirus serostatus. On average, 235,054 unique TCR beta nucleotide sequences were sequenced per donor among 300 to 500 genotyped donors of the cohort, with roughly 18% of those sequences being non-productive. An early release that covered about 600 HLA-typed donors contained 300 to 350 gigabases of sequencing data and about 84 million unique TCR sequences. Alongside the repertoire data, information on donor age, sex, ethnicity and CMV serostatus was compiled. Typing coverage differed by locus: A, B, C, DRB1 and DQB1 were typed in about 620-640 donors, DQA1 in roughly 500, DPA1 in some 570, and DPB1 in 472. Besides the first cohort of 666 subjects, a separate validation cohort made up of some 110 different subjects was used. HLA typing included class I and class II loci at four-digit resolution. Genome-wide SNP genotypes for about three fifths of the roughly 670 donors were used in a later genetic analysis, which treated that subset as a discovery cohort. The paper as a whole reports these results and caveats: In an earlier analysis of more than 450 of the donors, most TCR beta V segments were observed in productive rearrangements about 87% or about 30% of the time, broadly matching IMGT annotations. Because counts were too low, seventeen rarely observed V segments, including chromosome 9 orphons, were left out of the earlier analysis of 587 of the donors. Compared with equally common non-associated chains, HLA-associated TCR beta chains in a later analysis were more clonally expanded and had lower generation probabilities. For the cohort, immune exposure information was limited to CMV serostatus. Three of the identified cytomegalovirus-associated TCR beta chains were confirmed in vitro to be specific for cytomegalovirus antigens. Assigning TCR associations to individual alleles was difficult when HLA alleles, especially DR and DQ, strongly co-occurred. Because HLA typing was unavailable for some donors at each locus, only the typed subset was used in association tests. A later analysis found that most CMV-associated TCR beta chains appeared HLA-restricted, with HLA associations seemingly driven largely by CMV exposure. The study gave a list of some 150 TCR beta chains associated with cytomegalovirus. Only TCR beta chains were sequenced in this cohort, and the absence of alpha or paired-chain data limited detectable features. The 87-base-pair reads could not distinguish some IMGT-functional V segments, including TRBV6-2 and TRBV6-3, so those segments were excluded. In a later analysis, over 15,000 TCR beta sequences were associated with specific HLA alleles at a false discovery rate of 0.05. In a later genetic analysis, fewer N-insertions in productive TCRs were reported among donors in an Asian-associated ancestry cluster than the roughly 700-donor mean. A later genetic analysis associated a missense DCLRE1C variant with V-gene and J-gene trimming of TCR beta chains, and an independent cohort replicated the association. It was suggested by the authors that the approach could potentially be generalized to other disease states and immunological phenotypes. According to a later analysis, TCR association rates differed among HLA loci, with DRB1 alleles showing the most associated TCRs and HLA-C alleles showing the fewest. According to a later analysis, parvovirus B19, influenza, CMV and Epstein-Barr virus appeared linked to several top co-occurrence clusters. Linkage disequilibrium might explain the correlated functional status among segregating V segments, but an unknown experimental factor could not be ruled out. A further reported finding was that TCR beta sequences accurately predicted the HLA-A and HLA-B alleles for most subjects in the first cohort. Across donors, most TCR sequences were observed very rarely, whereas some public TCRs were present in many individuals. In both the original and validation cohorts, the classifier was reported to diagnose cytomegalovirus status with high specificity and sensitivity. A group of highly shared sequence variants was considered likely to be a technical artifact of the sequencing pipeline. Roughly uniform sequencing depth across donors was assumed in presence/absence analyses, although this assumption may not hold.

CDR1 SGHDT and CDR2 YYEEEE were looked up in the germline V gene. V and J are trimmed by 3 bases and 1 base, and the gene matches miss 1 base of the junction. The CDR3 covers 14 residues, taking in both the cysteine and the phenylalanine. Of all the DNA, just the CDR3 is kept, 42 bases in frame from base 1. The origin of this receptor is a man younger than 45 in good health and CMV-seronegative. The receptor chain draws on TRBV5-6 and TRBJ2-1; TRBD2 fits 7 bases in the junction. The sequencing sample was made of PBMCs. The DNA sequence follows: TGTGCCAGCAGCTGGGGGGGGTCCTACAATGAGCAGTTCTTC. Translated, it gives CASSWGGSYNEQFF.